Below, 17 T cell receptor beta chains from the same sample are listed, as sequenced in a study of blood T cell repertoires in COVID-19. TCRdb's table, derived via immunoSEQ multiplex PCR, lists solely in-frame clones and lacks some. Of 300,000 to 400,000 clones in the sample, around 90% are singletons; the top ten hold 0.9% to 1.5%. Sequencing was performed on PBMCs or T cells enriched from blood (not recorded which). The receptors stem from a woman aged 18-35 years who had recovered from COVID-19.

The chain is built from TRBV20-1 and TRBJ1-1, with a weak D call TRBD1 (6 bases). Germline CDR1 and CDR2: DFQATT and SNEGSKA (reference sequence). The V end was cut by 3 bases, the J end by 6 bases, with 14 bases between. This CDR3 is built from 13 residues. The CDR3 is CSASRNKGAEAFF. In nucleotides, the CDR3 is TGCAGTGCTAGTCGTAACAAGGGGGCTGAAGCTTTCTTT.

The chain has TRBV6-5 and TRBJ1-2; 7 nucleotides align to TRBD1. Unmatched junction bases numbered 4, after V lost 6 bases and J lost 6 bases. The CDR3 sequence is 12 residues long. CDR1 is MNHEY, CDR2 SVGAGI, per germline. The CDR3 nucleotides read TGTGCCAGCAGGTCGACAGGGAATGGCTACACCTTC. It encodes CASRSTGNGYTF.

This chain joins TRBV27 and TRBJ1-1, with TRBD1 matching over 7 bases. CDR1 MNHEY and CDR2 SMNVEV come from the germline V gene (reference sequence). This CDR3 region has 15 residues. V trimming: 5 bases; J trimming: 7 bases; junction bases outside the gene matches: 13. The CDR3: CASSLRAQGVDEAFF. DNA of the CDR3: TGTGCCAGCAGTCTGAGGGCTCAGGGGGTTGATGAAGCTTTCTTT.

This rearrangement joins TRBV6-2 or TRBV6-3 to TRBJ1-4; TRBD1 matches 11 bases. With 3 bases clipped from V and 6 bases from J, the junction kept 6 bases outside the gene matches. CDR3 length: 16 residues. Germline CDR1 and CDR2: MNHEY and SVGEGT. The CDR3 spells CASSYLGGQGDEKLFF. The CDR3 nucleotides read TGTGCCAGCAGTTATCTCGGGGGACAGGGGGATGAAAAACTGTTTTTT.

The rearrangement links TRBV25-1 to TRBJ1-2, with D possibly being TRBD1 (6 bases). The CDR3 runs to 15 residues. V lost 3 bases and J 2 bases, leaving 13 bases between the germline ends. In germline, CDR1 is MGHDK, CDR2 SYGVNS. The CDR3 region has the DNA TGTGCCAGCAGTGATCTAAACACAGGGAACTATGGCTACACCTTC. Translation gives CASSDLNTGNYGYTF.

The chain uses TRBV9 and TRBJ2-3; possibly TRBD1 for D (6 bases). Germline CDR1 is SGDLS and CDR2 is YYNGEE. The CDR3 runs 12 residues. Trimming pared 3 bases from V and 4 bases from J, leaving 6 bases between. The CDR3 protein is CASSEGADTQYF. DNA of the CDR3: TGTGCCAGCAGCGAGGGGGCAGATACGCAGTATTTT.

The CDR3 loop reads CASSFLDRTVGYTF. The CDR3 DNA follows: TGTGCCAGCAGTTTTCTGGACAGGACGGTGGGCTACACCTTC. The chain couples TRBV6-5 to TRBJ1-2, with TRBD1 matching over 7 bases. The CDR3 contains 14 residues. Germline lookup yields CDR1 MNHEY and CDR2 SVGAGI. The ends lost 4 bases at V and 8 bases at J; junction bases unmatched: 10.

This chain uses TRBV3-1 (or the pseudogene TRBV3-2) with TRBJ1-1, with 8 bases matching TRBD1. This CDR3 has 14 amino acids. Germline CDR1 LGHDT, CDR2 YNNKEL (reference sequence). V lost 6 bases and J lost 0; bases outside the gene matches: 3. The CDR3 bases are TGTGCCAGCAGTCTGACAGGGGTGAACACTGAAGCTTTCTTT. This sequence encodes CASSLTGVNTEAFF.

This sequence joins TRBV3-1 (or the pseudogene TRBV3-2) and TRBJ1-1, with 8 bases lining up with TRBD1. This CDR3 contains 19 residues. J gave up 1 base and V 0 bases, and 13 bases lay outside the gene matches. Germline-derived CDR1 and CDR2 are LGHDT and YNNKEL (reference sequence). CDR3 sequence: CASSQDLRTGGATNTEAFF. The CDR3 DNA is TGTGCCAGCAGCCAAGATCTCCGAACAGGGGGGGCTACGAACACTGAAGCTTTCTTT.

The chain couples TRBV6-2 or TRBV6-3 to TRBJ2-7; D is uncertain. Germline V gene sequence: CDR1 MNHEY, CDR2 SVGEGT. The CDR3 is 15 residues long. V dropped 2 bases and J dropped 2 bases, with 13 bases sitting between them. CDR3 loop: CASSYGFAETYEQYF. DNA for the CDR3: TGTGCCAGCAGTTACGGGTTTGCGGAGACCTACGAGCAGTACTTC.

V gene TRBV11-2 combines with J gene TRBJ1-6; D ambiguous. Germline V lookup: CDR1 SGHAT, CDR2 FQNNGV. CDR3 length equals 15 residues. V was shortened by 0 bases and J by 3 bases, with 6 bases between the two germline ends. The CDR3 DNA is TGTGCCAGCAGCTTAGACAGGCTCTATAATTCACCCCTCCACTTT. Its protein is CASSLDRLYNSPLHF.

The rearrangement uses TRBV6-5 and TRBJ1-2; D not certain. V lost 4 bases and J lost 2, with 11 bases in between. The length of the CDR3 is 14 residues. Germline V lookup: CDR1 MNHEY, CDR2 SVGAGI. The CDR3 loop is CASSFSGQNYGYTF. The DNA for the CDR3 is TGTGCCAGCAGTTTTTCAGGCCAGAACTATGGCTACACCTTC.

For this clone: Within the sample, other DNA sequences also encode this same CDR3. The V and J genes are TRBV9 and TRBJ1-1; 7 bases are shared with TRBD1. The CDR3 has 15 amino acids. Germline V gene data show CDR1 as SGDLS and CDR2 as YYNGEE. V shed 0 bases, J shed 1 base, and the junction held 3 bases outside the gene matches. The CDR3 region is CASSVEAGGNTEAFF. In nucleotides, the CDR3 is TGTGCCAGCAGCGTAGAGGCAGGGGGGAACACTGAAGCTTTCTTT. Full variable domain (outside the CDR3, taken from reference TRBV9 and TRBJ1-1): DSGVTQTPKHLITATGQRVTLRCSPRSGDLSVYWYQQSLDQGLQFLIQYYNGEERAKGNILERFSAQQFPDLHSELNLSSLELGDSALYFCASSVEAGGNTEAFFGQGTRLTVV.

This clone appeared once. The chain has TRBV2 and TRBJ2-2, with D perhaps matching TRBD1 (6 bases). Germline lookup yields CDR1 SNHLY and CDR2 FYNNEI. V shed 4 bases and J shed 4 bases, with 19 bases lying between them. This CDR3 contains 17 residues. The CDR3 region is CASSGRDTKSFTGELFF. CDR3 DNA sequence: TGTGCCAGCAGTGGCCGGGACACCAAGAGCTTCACCGGGGAGCTGTTTTTT.

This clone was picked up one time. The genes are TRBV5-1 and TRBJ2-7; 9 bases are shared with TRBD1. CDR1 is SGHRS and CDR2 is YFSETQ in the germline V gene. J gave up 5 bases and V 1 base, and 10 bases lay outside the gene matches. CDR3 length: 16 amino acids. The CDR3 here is CASSLTSGTGRHEQYF. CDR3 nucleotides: TGCGCCAGCAGCTTGACCTCCGGGACAGGGCGCCACGAGCAGTACTTC.

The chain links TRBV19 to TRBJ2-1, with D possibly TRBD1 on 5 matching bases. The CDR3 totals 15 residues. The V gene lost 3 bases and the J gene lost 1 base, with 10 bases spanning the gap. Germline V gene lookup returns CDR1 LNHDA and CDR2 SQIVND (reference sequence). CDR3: CASSMEGVSYNEQFF. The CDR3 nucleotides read TGTGCCAGTAGTATGGAAGGGGTTTCCTACAATGAGCAGTTCTTC.

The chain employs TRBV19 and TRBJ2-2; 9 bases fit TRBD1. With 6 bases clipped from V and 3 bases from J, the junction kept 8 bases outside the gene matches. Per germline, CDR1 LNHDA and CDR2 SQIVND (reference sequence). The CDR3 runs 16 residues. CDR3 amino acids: CASSPTRDRDTGELFF. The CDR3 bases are TGTGCCAGTAGCCCGACCCGGGACAGGGACACCGGGGAGCTGTTTTTT. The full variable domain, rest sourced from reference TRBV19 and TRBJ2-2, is DGGITQSPKYLFRKEGQNVTLSCEQNLNHDAMYWYRQDPGQGLRLIYYSQIVNDFQKGDIAEGYSVSREKKESFPLTVTSAQKNPTAFYLCASSPTRDRDTGELFFGEGSRLTVL.